One sample yielded the 26 T cell receptor beta chains listed below, sequenced in a study of T cells expressing NK-cell markers. TCRdb reprocessed the 5' RACE reads, keeping one entry per CDR3 protein, no DNA. This sample's table reports some 410,000 distinct CDR3 sequences. The sample was blood T cells: a sorted CD56 or NKG2C T cell subset, CD4+ or CD8+ T cells, or bulk PBMC T cells (not recorded which). These receptors came from a woman aged 18 to 75 in good health.

The chain recombines TRBV3-1 with TRBJ2-7; TCRdb selects TRBD2, and the lack of DNA leaves this call unchecked. CDR1 LGHDT and CDR2 YNNKEL come from the germline V gene (reference sequence). This CDR3 has 16 amino acids. CDR3 protein: CASSQGTGTRVNEQYF.

The rearrangement joins TRBV27 to TRBJ2-3; TCRdb's assignment of TRBD2 cannot be checked, as there is no DNA. The CDR3 contains 15 residues. CDR1 and CDR2 from the germline V gene are MNHEY and SMNVEV (reference sequence). The CDR3 region is CASSTRASGRDTQYF.

This chain links TRBV7-9 with TRBJ1-1; TCRdb returns TRBD1, unconfirmable since there is no DNA. Per the germline V gene, CDR1 is SEHNR and CDR2 is FQNEAQ (reference sequence). The CDR3 consists of 16 residues. Here the CDR3 reads CASSLWTGGADTEAFF. Full variable domain (rest looked up from reference TRBV7-9 and TRBJ1-1): DTGVSQNPRHKITKRGQNVTFRCDPISEHNRLYWYRQTLGQGPEFLTYFQNEAQLEKSRLLSDRFSAERPKGSFSTLEIQRTEQGDSAMYLCASSLWTGGADTEAFFGQGTRLTVV.

V is TRBV19 and J is TRBJ1-2; TCRdb's D call of TRBD1 is untestable without DNA. Germline V gives CDR1 LNHDA, CDR2 SQIVND (reference sequence). The CDR3 runs 15 residues. The chain's CDR3 is CASSNQGQWNLGYTF.

V usage is TRBV27 and J usage is TRBJ2-2; TCRdb's D call of TRBD1 is untestable without DNA. Germline V gene data show CDR1 as MNHEY and CDR2 as SMNVEV (reference sequence). The length of the CDR3 is 14 residues. The CDR3 protein is CASTTTGATGELFF.

The chain couples TRBV24-1 to TRBJ1-2. This CDR3 spans 13 amino acids. Germline V lookup: CDR1 KGHDR, CDR2 SFDVKD. The CDR3 loop reads CATSGKGRYGYTF.

This chain uses TRBV7-9 with TRBJ2-1; there is no DNA to check the TCRdb D call of TRBD1. The CDR3 covers 11 residues. CDR1 and CDR2 from the germline V gene are SEHNR and FQNEAQ (reference sequence). CDR3 residues: CASSFGPEQFF. Filled out from reference TRBV7-9 and TRBJ2-1, the complete variable domain reads DTGVSQNPRHKITKRGQNVTFRCDPISEHNRLYWYRQTLGQGPEFLTYFQNEAQLEKSRLLSDRFSAERPKGSFSTLEIQRTEQGDSAMYLCASSFGPEQFFGPGTRLTVL.

The V call is TRBV5-1, the J call TRBJ2-5; TCRdb's D call of TRBD2 is untestable without DNA. The CDR3 is 14 amino acids. Germline lookup yields CDR1 SGHRS and CDR2 YFSETQ. The CDR3 spells CASSGDVGRETQYF.

The genes are TRBV5-1 and TRBJ2-7; TCRdb's D call, TRBD2, is unchecked because there is no DNA. This CDR3 has 15 amino acids. The germline gives CDR1 SGHRS, CDR2 YFSETQ. The CDR3 region is CASSFPSGETYEQYF.

This rearrangement joins TRBV5-1 to TRBJ2-7; TCRdb gives TRBD1 as the D gene, but with no DNA this cannot be confirmed. The germline V gene encodes CDR1 SGHRS and CDR2 YFSETQ. The CDR3 contains 15 residues. The CDR3 protein is CASSLRQGAVYEQYF.

The V call is TRBV12-3 or TRBV12-4, the J call TRBJ2-5. The CDR3 runs 14 residues. CDR3 region: CASSIRLAQETQYF.

This chain joins TRBV5-5 and TRBJ2-1; TCRdb's D call of TRBD1 is untestable without DNA. The CDR3 consists of 14 residues. The germline V gene encodes CDR1 SGHKS and CDR2 YYEKEE (reference sequence). CDR3: CASSEGQGFYEQFF.

The CDR3 region is CASTNRTLGTQYF. The chain carries TRBV12-3 or TRBV12-4 and TRBJ2-5. The CDR3 is 13 residues long.

The genes are TRBV20-1 and TRBJ2-2; TCRdb picks TRBD1, but there is no DNA to check that call. This CDR3 is 13 amino acids long. Looked up from germline, CDR1 is DFQATT and CDR2 is SNEGSKA (reference sequence). The CDR3: CSAPGQNTGELFF.

This chain uses TRBV29-1 with TRBJ1-2; with no DNA, the TCRdb D assignment of TRBD1 cannot be verified. Germline CDR1 SQVTM, CDR2 ANQGSEA. The CDR3 length is 13 residues. The CDR3 sequence: CSVLQGNDYGYTF.

The V call is TRBV3-1, the J call TRBJ2-3; TCRdb returns TRBD1, unconfirmable since there is no DNA. The CDR3 extends over 14 amino acids. The germline CDR1 and CDR2 sequences are LGHDT and YNNKEL (reference sequence). The CDR3 is CASSQHARTDTQYF.

This sequence joins TRBV29-1 and TRBJ2-1; TCRdb's D call of TRBD2 is untestable without DNA. CDR1 and CDR2 from the germline V gene are SQVTM and ANQGSEA. This CDR3 region has 15 residues. This CDR3 is CSVDRRTSGYNEQFF.

The chain's CDR3 is CASSSFFYEQFF. V and J are TRBV6-2 or TRBV6-3 and TRBJ2-1. This CDR3 has 12 residues. Germline CDR1 MNHEY, CDR2 SVGEGT.

The V call is TRBV7-9, the J call TRBJ1-5. CDR3 length: 14 amino acids. Germline CDR1 and CDR2: SEHNR and FQNEAQ (reference sequence). CDR3 region: CASSLGGFGQPQHF.

V and J are TRBV12-3 or TRBV12-4 and TRBJ2-5; with no DNA, the TCRdb D assignment of TRBD2 cannot be verified. The CDR3 consists of 16 residues. This CDR3 is CASRLGPSGGQETQYF.

This chain joins TRBV12-3 or TRBV12-4 and TRBJ1-2. The CDR3 extends over 15 amino acids. The CDR3 region is CASSRQTLGPYGYTF.

This sequence joins TRBV12-3 or TRBV12-4 and TRBJ2-7; absent DNA, TCRdb's TRBD1 call cannot be checked. The CDR3 has 15 residues. CDR3 region: CASSFVTGGIYEQYF.

CDR3 amino acids: CASSLRASYNEQFF. This chain links TRBV28 with TRBJ2-1. Germline CDR1 MDHEN, CDR2 SYDVKM. The CDR3 totals 14 residues.

V usage is TRBV18 and J usage is TRBJ2-3; there is no DNA to check the TCRdb D call of TRBD1. The CDR3 length is 17 residues. CDR1 and CDR2 (germline): KGHSH, LQKENI. CDR3 region: CASSPPWHRASTDTQYF.

The chain is built from TRBV20-1 and TRBJ2-1; TCRdb picks TRBD2, but there is no DNA to check that call. CDR1 and CDR2 (germline): DFQATT, SNEGSKA (reference sequence). CDR3 length: 15 residues. This CDR3 reads CSARAGTSGRNTQFF.

The gene calls are TRBV12-3 or TRBV12-4 and TRBJ2-1; TCRdb outputs TRBD2, but without DNA this stays unchecked. The CDR3 totals 18 residues. CDR3 region: CASTFSPIGTSGSDEQFF.